Presented here are 10 T cell receptor beta chains from one specimen sequenced in a study of blood T cells in healthy people across ages (dated by TCRdb to about 2015). Preparation of the library involved 5' RACE. The listed sequencing device is Illumina HiSeq 2500. A second PCR of about 6 to 11 cycles was performed with a sample-barcoded 5' primer and a J-beta primer mix. In-frame beta chains were kept once TCRdb had trimmed the public reads at Q25 with fastp and called clones with MiXCR. For every CDR3 protein sequence, its rows merge into one entry that carries the most common genes and DNA. For this sample the table gives more than 1.4 million distinct CDR3 sequences, of which around 42% were detected only once. The ten top clones hold 7.9% of the sample. Sequences were obtained from blood. These receptors were obtained from a woman under 30 in good health.

This chain connects TRBV7-2 to TRBJ2-5; D might be TRBD2 (5 bases). The J call is doubtful: the DNA matches TRBJ2-7 better. The V gene's germline CDR1 is SGHTA and CDR2 FQGNSA. The CDR3 is 13 amino acids. The CDR3 protein is CASSPEVAYEQYF. CDR3 in DNA: TGTGCCAGCAGCCCGGAGGTCGCTTACGAGCAGTACTTC.

The chain carries TRBV6-1 and TRBJ2-7; TRBD1 aligns across 8 bases. V gave up 1 base and J gave up 3 bases; unmatched junction bases: 5. This CDR3 is built from 15 residues. Per the germline V gene, CDR1 is MNHNS and CDR2 is SASEGT. Here the CDR3 reads CASSEENRGVYEQYF. The CDR3 DNA reads TGTGCCAGCAGTGAAGAAAACAGGGGGGTCTACGAGCAGTACTTC.

Details on this clonotype: One end of the junction fails to match germline, which may point to a read error. The chain employs TRBV4-1 and TRBJ2-1, with TRBD1 matching over 9 bases. The germline gives CDR1 MGHRA, CDR2 YSYEKL. This CDR3 comprises 16 residues. CDR3 residues: CAGSQWDREPQNEQFF. CDR3 DNA sequence: TGCGCCGGCAGCCAATGGGACAGGGAACCTCAGAATGAGCAGTTCTTC.

V and J are TRBV20-1 and TRBJ1-2; 9 nucleotides line up with TRBD1. The CDR3 totals 13 residues. The J segment lost 4 bases and the V segment lost 6 bases, leaving 6 bases of the junction unmatched. Germline CDR1 DFQATT, CDR2 SNEGSKA (reference sequence). The CDR3: CSAWDRASYGYTF. The CDR3 nucleotides read TGCAGTGCATGGGACAGGGCGTCCTATGGCTACACCTTC.

This clonotype was found a few times. The chain joins TRBV9 to TRBJ1-4, with D maybe TRBD1 (5 bases). The CDR3 totals 14 residues. The germline CDR1 and CDR2 sequences are SGDLS and YYNGEE. V gave up 0 bases and J gave up 7 bases, with 10 bases separating them. The CDR3 nucleotides are TGTGCCAGCAGCGTAGGAGGGGTGGGTGAAAAACTGTTTTTT. This encodes CASSVGGVGEKLFF.

This clonotype was seen ten or more times. This sequence joins TRBV10-3 and TRBJ2-5, with D possibly being TRBD1 or TRBD2 (5 bases each). The V gene's germline CDR1 is ENHRY and CDR2 SYGVKD. The germline V and J ends were trimmed by 4 bases and 4 bases, with 10 bases remaining between them. This CDR3 region has 13 residues. CDR3: CAISGTRGETQYF. Here the CDR3 DNA reads TGTGCCATCAGTGGAACTAGGGGAGAGACCCAGTACTTC.

This clonotype was detected a few times. The chain has TRBV27 and TRBJ2-7; D gene unclear. Trimming stripped 4 bases from V and 4 bases from J, with 11 bases between. Germline CDR1 and CDR2: MNHEY and SMNVEV (reference sequence). The CDR3 has 13 amino acids. The CDR3 region is CASSYGIRYEQYF. The CDR3 region has the DNA TGTGCCAGCAGTTATGGGATTCGGTACGAGCAGTACTTC.

This clonotype came up a few times. The chain carries TRBV20-1 and TRBJ1-6; 10 bases line up with TRBD1. The CDR3 contains 17 residues. J gave up 4 bases and V 3 bases, and 9 bases lay outside the gene matches. Per germline, CDR1 DFQATT and CDR2 SNEGSKA (reference sequence). CDR3 in DNA: TGCAGTGCTAGTCAAGGAGGGACAGGGGATTATAATTCACCCCTCCACTTT. It yields the protein CSASQGGTGDYNSPLHF.

This chain links TRBV4-1 with TRBJ2-7; D may be TRBD1 (6 bases). Germline V gives CDR1 MGHRA, CDR2 YSYEKL. This CDR3 region has 15 residues. The V gene lost 1 base and the J gene lost 3 bases, with 13 bases spanning the gap. The CDR3 nucleotides are TGCGCCAGCAGCCAAGGCCGGGACACGATCTACGAGCAGTACTTC. Its protein is CASSQGRDTIYEQYF.

This clonotype appeared a few times. The chain joins TRBV20-1 to TRBJ1-5; no firm D call. Trimming stripped 4 bases from V and 0 bases from J, with 13 bases between. The CDR3 runs to 15 residues. Germline CDR1 DFQATT, CDR2 SNEGSKA (reference sequence). The CDR3 protein is CSATPTTVSNQPQHF. DNA for the CDR3: TGCAGTGCTACCCCAACCACTGTTAGCAATCAGCCCCAGCATTTT.